This T cell receptor (beta chain) originates from a study of T cell changes during pregnancy in multiple sclerosis. Germline assignment: CDR1 SGHDT and CDR2 YYEEEE. V was trimmed by 4 bases and J by 4 bases, leaving 12 bases between them. CDR3 length: 14 residues. Using immunoSEQ multiplex PCR, the repertoire was profiled, and TCRdb retains in-frame clones only, with some absent. The data show 35,000 to 45,000 clones, about 92% seen once. The source is a female donor with multiple sclerosis, enrolled in a pregnancy study. The V call is TRBV5-6, the J call TRBJ2-1; a possible D gene is TRBD2 (5 bases). The source was CD8+ T cells from peripheral blood mononuclear cells, collected in the first trimester of pregnancy. The CDR3 sequence is CASSSGPLYNEQFF. Here the CDR3 DNA reads TGTGCCAGCAGCAGCGGACCCCTTTACAATGAGCAGTTCTTC.